The T cell receptor (beta chain) under discussion was sequenced for a study of shared clonotypes between healthy human individuals (dated by TCRdb to 2020 to 2022). Regarding the research as a whole: The cohort included three men and two women between 18 and 49 years of age. For each donor, CD4 naive and CD4 memory were each run on three plates, CD8 naive on two plates, and CD8 memory on one plate. To estimate repertoire size and how much clonotype sharing occurs between individuals, the study deeply sequenced the blood TCR repertoires of roughly 5 healthy adults. Libraries were prepared and TCR repertoires were sequenced by different laboratories using diverse techniques, in order to increase sequencing depth and limit assay-specific biases. Between about 0.85 and 9.5 billion PBMCs per donor were obtained by leukapheresis.

Broader findings and caveats from the paper: Sharing across a few donors was observed for roughly 5% of naive CD4, under 4% of naive CD8, roughly 2.3% of memory CD4, and roughly 0.4% of memory CD8 clonotypes. Larger estimated clonotype richness was generally found for naive subsets than for memory subsets. Compared with non-shared clonotypes, clonotypes shared by all four sorted-subset donors had higher generation probabilities. Rarefaction of sorted-subset datasets indicated incomplete sequencing despite the large sequencing depth. Because the study included only a small number of donors, the genetic and exposure-history diversity represented was limited. Only blood was sampled, and tissue TCR repertoires likely differ from those in blood. Pairwise subsampling indicated that sequencing depth was expected to affect the degree of clonotype sharing among donors.

TCR CDR3 regions were amplified from genomic DNA by multiplex PCR using the deep immunoSEQ assay. Extracted genomic DNA from each cell subset was distributed evenly across all wells of several immunoSEQ 96-well plates, and each plate was treated as a replicate. For sorted subsets, approximately 200 ng of genomic DNA, equivalent to 25,000 to 35,000 T cell genomes, went into each replicate PCR. Purified libraries were measured with a Qubit 3.0 fluorometer, size-checked on a Bioanalyzer 2100, and measured again with the KAPA Library Quantification kit. Each immunoSEQ 96-well plate was sequenced on its own single-read 150-cycle Illumina NextSeq 550 flow cell. Turning to the authors' computational methods: Because the immunoSEQ output held only junctional sequences and lacked quality scores, the filtering could not match the filtering applied to full-length reads. To assign V/J genes and CDR3, sequences were annotated using PyIR, a Python wrapper for IgBLAST v1.9, with IMGT germline references. Any read was removed if the V/J assignment was weak (E-value above 1e-6), the CDR3 was missing, or the read contained stop codons, out-of-frame junctions, or ambiguous translated residues. V3J clonotypes were defined as sequences sharing an identical inferred V gene, J gene, and CDR3 amino acid sequence. Percentage overlap between repertoires was calculated by dividing the number of shared unique clonotypes by the size of the smaller repertoire. Repertoire richness was assessed with RTK rarefaction, the Chao1 estimator, and Recon v2.1 estimates of unobserved clonotypes. Generation probabilities were computed with OLGA for all TCRbeta clonotypes obtained by the gDNA method from a handful of donors. Sourced from immuneACCESS, this table was stored by TCRdb with only in-frame sequences that have V and J called. A share of the clones is absent; for the studies checked, an unresolved V gene accounts for under half, and the remainder has no known explanation. V, J and clone size are taken as reported in that table, and D and trimming were inferred from the DNA itself. The sample table records about 2 million clones; roughly 94% of these occur just once. 0.9% to 1.4% of the sample is held by the ten biggest clonotypes.

Note on this clone: Its antigen remains undetermined. Base quality data are lacking; no much larger clone is found one base away.

CD8 naive samples were CD45RO-negative cells positively selected for CCR7, giving a CD45RA+CCR7+ population that excluded TemRA cells. Healthy HIV-negative adults with no recently reported acute infections or vaccinations were included as donors. Only Caucasian adults living in Nashville, Tennessee, USA were represented among the donors. Blood was obtained by leukapheresis, after which PBMCs were separated by Ficoll-Histopaque density gradient centrifugation and cryopreserved in liquid nitrogen vapor phase. Analytical flow cytometry was used to check the purity and quantity of every magnetically sorted T cell population. From each sorted fraction, genomic DNA was isolated and quantified by UV absorbance on a Nanodrop 2000c. There are 18 amino acids in the CDR3, from cysteine to phenylalanine inclusive. The retained sequence is limited to the CDR3, 54 bases, with the frame set at the first base. At the junction V is shortened by 0 bases and J by 0 bases, with 16 bases in between. The germline V gene provides CDR1 SGHVS and CDR2 FQNEAQ.

The sequence came from a man aged 18-30 years in good health. The sequencing sample was made of naive CD8+ T cells sorted from blood. This sample's cell subset or site label indicates: CD45RA+CCR7+. Rearrangement joined TRBV7-8 to TRBJ2-3; perhaps TRBD2 is the D gene, with 5 bases matching. The CDR3 reads as follows: CASSLAQELEHSTDTQYF. The DNA sequence is as follows: TGTGCCAGCAGCTTAGCGCAAGAACTAGAACACAGCACAGATACGCAGTATTTT.